This TCR beta chain came from a study of Ad26.COV2.S vaccination and SARS-CoV-2 variants (dated by TCRdb to the early 2020s). Turning to the overall study: Vaccine-arm donors came from COV1001, a multicentre, randomized, double-blind, placebo-controlled phase I-IIa trial of Ad26.COV2.S in healthy adults. Ad26.COV2.S was administered intramuscularly at 5 x 10^10 or 1 x 10^11 viral particles, either as a single shot or as two shots given 56 days apart. Sequencing of the TCRbeta repertoire served to evaluate the specificity and breadth of SARS-CoV-2-reactive T cell receptors following Ad26.COV2.S vaccination. A total of 32 samples were included in the TCR-sequenced set, comprising some 20 Ad26.COV2.S vaccine recipients, 5 placebo recipients and 8 SARS-CoV-2 convalescent individuals. Participants in the trial were split at random into five groups of five each, receiving low-dose or high-dose Ad26.COV2.S once or twice, or else placebo on both occasions. Throughout the experiments and outcome assessment, investigators stayed blinded to trial group allocation.

According to the study, the label for this sample's treatment or condition signals: roughly 19 received Ad26.COV2.S at low or high dose, single or two shots; about 5 received placebo; per-sample allocation not given. For vaccine and placebo recipients, repertoires were sequenced using samples collected on day 63 after the first injection. Cohort 1b enrolled some 25 adults aged 18-55 years at a single site in Boston, USA, between 29 July and 7 August 2020. Ad26.COV2.S was a replication-incompetent adenovirus type 26 vector that expressed a prefusion-stabilized SARS-CoV-2 spike protein derived from the original Wuhan strain. Concerning this clone: It lacks a known antigen. Within one base of it there is no much larger clone, and no base qualities were kept.

TCRbeta CDR3 regions were sequenced with the immunoSEQ Assay. After extraction, genomic DNA underwent amplification by bias-controlled multiplex PCR, followed by high-throughput sequencing. From the authors' description of their analysis: To quantify the absolute abundance of every unique TCRbeta CDR3 region, sequences were collapsed and filtered. T cell fraction was estimated by normalizing TCRbeta template counts to usable DNA, which was measured by amplifying reference genes present in all nucleated cells. Repertoire TCRs were annotated as SARS-CoV-2-specific by exact matching of V gene, CDR3 amino acid sequence and J gene to a known reactive TCR set. The reference SARS-CoV-2 TCR set was obtained from MIRA and was filtered for enrichment in COVID-19-positive ImmuneCODE repertoires, whereby public or cross-reactive TCRs were removed. Using the MIRA antigens, annotated TCRs were further analysed by specific ORF or by position within an ORF. Depth was the summed frequency of annotated unique rearrangements, while breadth was defined as annotated unique rearrangements over total unique productive rearrangements. Two-sided Wilcoxon rank-sum tests were used to compare TCR breadth between groups. Drawn from immuneACCESS, this table holds only the in-frame rearrangements with V and J called that TCRdb kept. Clones are partly lost; checked studies trace under half to an unresolved V gene and leave the rest unexplained. V and J calls and clone size follow that table, whereas D and trimming were derived from the DNA. For this sample there are around 270,000 clones; roughly 85% appear just once. The leading ten clones occupy less than 3.5% of the sample.

The CDR3 covers 14 residues, taking in both the cysteine and the phenylalanine. Only the CDR3 region is kept as DNA, spanning 42 bases read in frame from base 1. CDR1 GTSNPN and CDR2 SVGIG were looked up in the germline V gene (reference sequence). V is reduced by 0 bases and J by 6 bases, leaving a spacing of 13 bases between them. Study-level results and caveats: The authors noted that the TCR breadth and depth analyses may have underestimated total T cell responses. Ad26.COV2.S recipients had higher spike-specific TCR breadth than placebo recipients (P = 0.0014). Comparing responses between vaccine doses or regimens was not something the study was powered to do. Vaccine and placebo recipients had comparable non-spike TCR breadth, which fits with the vaccine containing only spike. After vaccination, substantial breadth of spike-specific CD8+ and CD4+ T cell responses was reported.

The sequence is built from TRBV30 and TRBJ2-3; a tentative D match to TRBD2 spans 6 bases. The receptor comes from a person aged 18 to 59 who received the Ad26.COV2.S COVID-19 vaccine or a placebo. The sequences come from peripheral blood, collected in a trial of Ad26.COV2.S vaccine versus placebo. The CDR3 reads as follows: CAWSVGGKSDTQYF. The sequenced DNA is TGTGCCTGGAGTGTAGGCGGGAAGTCCGATACGCAGTATTTT. Full variable domain (CDR3 extended with the reference TRBV30 and TRBJ2-3 proteins): SQTIHQWPATLVQPVGSPLSLECTVEGTSNPNLYWYRQAAGRGLQLLFYSVGIGQISSEVPQNLSASRPQDRQFILSSKKLLLSDSGFYLCAWSVGGKSDTQYFGPGTRLTVL.